These 19 T cell receptor beta chains were all obtained from the same sample, sequenced in a study of tumor-infiltrating lymphocytes in primary liver carcinoma. Between roughly 20 and 31 mg of unsorted bulk tissue served as the source from which RNA and DNA were co-extracted. Constant-region priming of about 0.5 ug total RNA yielded TCR beta cDNA. Construction of TCR beta libraries relied on three successive nested multiplex PCR rounds employing slightly modified ARM-PCR. A C-beta reverse primer was combined with TRBV1-TRBV30 forward primers in the first two PCR rounds, and each round had around 10 cycles. MiXCR, run by TCRdb on the multiplex PCR reads, gives a single entry per CDR3 protein. The table lists roughly 57,000 distinct CDR3 sequences, 65% to 80% of them singletons. Sample: liver tumor tissue from sampling region 2. The sample's subset: tumor region T2, inferior pole. The receptors were gathered from a man aged 35 to 55 with primary liver carcinoma and hepatitis B virus infection.

Only one count was recorded for this clonotype. The CDR3 sequence is CASSSNAFGGQYF. DNA of the CDR3: TGTGCCAGCAGCTCAAACGCTTTCGGCGGGCAGTACTTC. The chain is built from TRBV11-1 and TRBJ2-7; D is unresolved. V lost 4 bases, J lost 9 bases, and 16 bases lay in between. Looked up from germline, CDR1 is SGHAT and CDR2 is FQDESV (reference sequence). This CDR3 is built from 13 residues. The full variable domain, with the rest looked up from reference TRBV11-1 and TRBJ2-7, is EAEVAQSPRYKITEKSQAVAFWCDPISGHATLYWYRQILGQGPELLVQFQDESVVDDSQLPKDRFSAERLKGVDSTLKIQPAELGDSAMYLCASSSNAFGGQYFGPGTRLTVT.

Concerning this clonotype: A much larger clone sits a single nucleotide away, making a read error possible. Given the absence of the conserved phenylalanine or tryptophan at the CDR3 end, a read error is likely. The V call is TRBV29-1, the J call TRBJ2-2, with TRBD1 matching 10 bases. CDR3 length: 15 amino acids. With 4 bases clipped from V and 3 bases from J, the junction kept 5 bases outside the gene matches. Germline CDR1 reads SQVTM; CDR2 reads ANQGSEA. Here the CDR3 reads CSVVGQGDHTGELFL. The CDR3 DNA reads as TGCAGCGTTGTAGGACAGGGGGATCACACCGGGGAGCTGTTTTTA.

The V and J genes are TRBV12-3 or TRBV12-4 and TRBJ2-6; unclear D gene. V was cut by 5 bases and J by 0 bases, with 14 bases left in between. This CDR3 region has 17 residues. The CDR3 spells CASSPLQAYSGANVLTF. For the CDR3, the DNA is TGTGCCAGCAGTCCTCTCCAGGCCTACTCTGGGGCCAACGTCCTGACTTTC.

As regards this clonotype: One junction end does not reproduce the germline sequence, and a read error may be involved. The genes are TRBV10-3 and TRBJ2-2; perhaps D is TRBD1 or TRBD2 (5 bases each). The CDR3 loop spans 14 amino acids. CDR1 is ENHRY, CDR2 SYGVKD, per germline. The CDR3 nucleotides read TGTGCCATCAGGGAGAGGGACGACACCGGGGAGCCGCTTTTT. The encoded protein is CAIRERDDTGEPLF.

This clonotype was counted between two and nine times. Because the CDR3's place on the DNA is in doubt, the DNA is left out and the CDR3 is given as listed by TCRdb. CDR3: CSVGGGTGEEYF. The chain has TRBV29-1 and TRBJ2-7; the table names TRBD1, a call not compared with the DNA. The CDR3 is 12 amino acids long, termini counted. CDR1 and CDR2 (germline): SQVTM, ANQGSEA.

This clonotype has just a few counts. A read error may account for a junction end that differs from germline. V is TRBV29-1 and J is TRBJ2-2; possibly TRBD1 for D (5 bases). The CDR3 contains 15 residues. The germline CDR1 and CDR2 sequences are SQVTM and ANQGSEA. The CDR3 region is CSVGTSAANTWELFF. The CDR3 DNA is TGCAGCGTTGGGACAAGCGCGGCGAACACCTGGGAGCTGTTTTTT.

Comment on this clonotype: Sequence at one end of the junction differs from germline and may be a read error. J is TRBJ1-4 and V is TRBV6-5, with D perhaps TRBD1 (5 bases). In germline, CDR1 is MNHEY, CDR2 SVGAGI. The CDR3 runs to 15 residues. CDR3 DNA: TGTGCCAGCAGTTACTCCCACGGGACTAATGAGAAACTGTTTTTT. Protein sequence: CASSYSHGTNEKLFF.

The rearrangement uses TRBV5-6 and TRBJ2-7, with a tentative D call TRBD2 (5 bases). Trimming shortened V by 4 bases and J by 3 bases, and 17 bases separated the two germline ends. Germline V gene sequence: CDR1 SGHDT, CDR2 YYEEEE. CDR3 length: 15 residues. CDR3 loop: CASSAEQRELYEQYF. The CDR3 nucleotides are TGTGCCAGCAGCGCCGAACAGAGGGAACTCTACGAGCAGTACTTC.

A note on this clonotype: This could be a read error, since a much larger clone is one nucleotide away. The gene calls are TRBV5-6 and TRBJ2-3; 9 bases are a match to TRBD2. This CDR3 has 15 amino acids. CDR1 and CDR2 from the germline V gene are SGHDT and YYEEEE. CDR3 DNA: TGTGCCAGCAGCTTGGTTGGGACTAGCACATATACGCAGTATTTT. It codes for CASSLVGTSTYTQYF.

Concerning this clonotype itself: No conserved phenylalanine or tryptophan is present at the end of the CDR3, so a read error is the likely explanation. This chain links TRBV5-4 with TRBJ2-7, with unresolved D. This CDR3 comprises 15 residues. CDR1 is SGHNT, CDR2 YYREEE, per germline (reference sequence). V was trimmed by 6 bases and J by 0 bases, leaving 16 bases between them. CDR3 loop: CASILFGGPSYEQYL. The DNA of the CDR3 is TGTGCCAGCATATTGTTCGGTGGCCCCTCCTACGAGCAGTACCTC.

This clonotype was picked up many times. V and J are TRBV29-1 and TRBJ2-5; 7 positions match TRBD1. Unmatched junction bases numbered 4, after V lost 3 bases and J lost 3 bases. Germline lookup yields CDR1 SQVTM and CDR2 ANQGSEA. The CDR3 is 13 residues long. CDR3 region: CSVEDRPKETQYF. CDR3 nucleotide sequence: TGCAGCGTTGAGGACAGGCCAAAAGAGACCCAGTACTTC.

A remark on this clonotype: This may stem from a read error, because a much larger clone lies one nucleotide away. The chain uses TRBV11-1 and TRBJ2-1; 8 positions match TRBD1. This CDR3 is 16 amino acids long. Germline V lookup: CDR1 SGHAT, CDR2 FQDESV (reference sequence). CDR3 DNA sequence: TGTGTCAGCACCTCATCCCGAGACAGGGGCTTAAATGAGCAGTTCTTC. This sequence encodes CVSTSSRDRGLNEQFF.

The CDR3 loop is CASSRKILGDLNTQYF. CDR3 coding DNA: TGTGCCAGCAGCCGCAAGATTCTCGGCGATCTAAATACGCAGTATTTT. The chain couples TRBV14 to TRBJ2-3, with unresolved D. This CDR3 is 16 amino acids long. Trimming shortened V by 4 bases and J by 7 bases, and 21 bases separated the two germline ends. Germline V gene data show CDR1 as SGHDN and CDR2 as FVKESK.

In its sample, this clonotype is medium-sized. This chain connects TRBV11-2 to TRBJ2-3; 12 nucleotides align to TRBD2. This CDR3 is built from 18 residues. The V gene end was trimmed by 1 base and the J gene end by 4 bases; junction bases not matched to a gene: 9. The germline CDR1 and CDR2 sequences are SGHAT and FQNNGV. CDR3 protein: CASSLATSGRKLSDTQYF. The CDR3 DNA reads TGTGCCAGCAGCTTAGCCACTAGCGGGAGGAAACTGTCAGATACGCAGTATTTT.

Points on this clonotype: The conserved final phenylalanine or tryptophan is absent from the CDR3, which likely points to a read error. The limits of the CDR3 on the DNA are not certain, so only TCRdb's listed CDR3 is given. The V gene is TRBV11-2, the J gene TRBJ2-7; TRBD1 is taken as the D call from the table, unchecked against the DNA. With termini counted, the CDR3 has 8 amino acids. The germline V gene encodes CDR1 SGHAT and CDR2 FQNNGV. The CDR3 reads CASSLPGQ.

In its sample, this clonotype was seen many times. CDR3 residues: CASSPRGTFSNNEQFF. For the CDR3, the DNA is TGTGCCAGCAGCCCGCGCGGGACTTTCTCAAACAATGAGCAGTTCTTC. The chain has TRBV2 and TRBJ2-1, with D perhaps TRBD2 (6 bases). The CDR3 extends over 16 amino acids. CDR1 and CDR2 (germline): SNHLY, FYNNEI. With 6 bases removed from V and 5 bases from J, the gap between germline ends came to 20 bases.

V gene TRBV29-1 combines with J gene TRBJ2-3, with TRBD1 matching over 8 bases. Germline V gene lookup returns CDR1 SQVTM and CDR2 ANQGSEA. V shed 7 bases and J 3 bases; nucleotides not matched to a gene: 9. The CDR3 runs 14 residues. CDR3 DNA: TGCAGCGCCGGAGGGACAGGTGGAACAGATACGCAGTATTTT. Its translation: CSAGGTGGTDTQYF.

Details on this clonotype: Since no conserved phenylalanine or tryptophan closes the CDR3, a read error is the likely cause. The V gene is TRBV28, the J gene TRBJ1-5, with a tentative D call TRBD1 (5 bases). The V gene lost 2 bases and the J gene lost 7 bases, with 9 bases spanning the gap. The germline V gene encodes CDR1 MDHEN and CDR2 SYDVKM. The CDR3 sequence is 13 residues long. CDR3 amino acids: CASSLKGRQPQHI. Here the CDR3 DNA reads TGTGCCAGCAGTTTAAAGGGGAGGCAGCCCCAGCATATT.

Of note for this clonotype: The junction differs from germline at one of its ends, possibly a read error. This chain connects TRBV12-3 or TRBV12-4 to TRBJ2-7; 7 nucleotides agree with TRBD1. The CDR3 extends over 15 amino acids. DNA for the CDR3: TGTGCCAGCGGTATGGGGACAGAGGGGTCCTACGAGCAGTATTTC. Its translation is CASGMGTEGSYEQYF.